These 32 T cell receptor beta chains originate from one sample sequenced in a study of siplizumab effects on memory and regulatory T cells (dated by TCRdb to about 2019). Libraries were built with the immunoSEQ multiplex PCR assay. Drawn from immuneACCESS, this table holds only the in-frame rearrangements with V and J called that TCRdb kept. Clones are partly lost; checked studies trace under half to an unresolved V gene and leave the rest unexplained. For this sample the table gives more than 85,000 clones, of which less than 95% were detected only once. The ten largest clones take up 0.55% to 0.65% of the sample. The specimen sequenced was Tregs sorted from blood. These TCRs come from a human donor in good health.

This chain links TRBV29-1 with TRBJ1-1, with a tentative D call TRBD1 (5 bases). Germline assignment: CDR1 SQVTM and CDR2 ANQGSEA. CDR3 length: 13 residues. V dropped 4 bases and J dropped 3 bases, with 12 bases sitting between them. CDR3 amino acids: CSVATGVDTEAFF. The CDR3 nucleotides read TGCAGCGTTGCGACGGGGGTCGACACTGAAGCTTTCTTT. Drawing the rest from reference TRBV29-1 and TRBJ1-1, the complete variable domain is SAVISQKPSRDICQRGTSLTIQCQVDSQVTMMFWYRQQPGQSLTLIATANQGSEATYESGFVIDKFPISRPNLTFSTLTVSNMSPEDSSIYLCSVATGVDTEAFFGQGTRLTVV.

This clone has only one observation. For the CDR3, the DNA is TGTGCCAGCAGTAGACGAATACTAGATACGCAGTATTTT. This translates into CASSRRILDTQYF. The chain uses TRBV6-5 and TRBJ2-3; D call uncertain. The CDR3 sequence is 13 residues long. V shed 5 bases and J shed 5 bases, with 11 bases lying between them. From germline, CDR1 is MNHEY and CDR2 SVGAGI.

This clone was detected only once. J is TRBJ1-1 and V is TRBV10-3, with D unclear. This CDR3 comprises 13 residues. The V gene lost 5 bases and the J gene lost 1 base, with 8 bases spanning the gap. Per the germline V gene, CDR1 is ENHRY and CDR2 is SYGVKD. This CDR3 reads CAISLDPNTEAFF. CDR3 sequence (DNA): TGTGCCATCAGTCTTGACCCGAACACTGAAGCTTTCTTT.

V is TRBV19 and J is TRBJ1-5, with 7 bases that match TRBD1. J lost 3 bases, V lost 6 bases, and 11 bases had no gene match. CDR1 is LNHDA, CDR2 SQIVND, per germline (reference sequence). The CDR3 sequence is 16 residues long. The CDR3 is CASRDSIGTVNQPQHF. In nucleotides, the CDR3 is TGTGCCAGTAGAGACTCGATCGGGACAGTCAATCAGCCCCAGCATTTT.

In its sample, this clone was seen once. The gene calls are TRBV28 and TRBJ2-7; TRBD2 might be the D (7 bases). From germline, CDR1 is MDHEN and CDR2 SYDVKM. Trimming removed 2 bases at V and 6 bases at J, with 14 bases between. The CDR3 is 14 amino acids. Written as DNA, the CDR3 is TGTGCCAGCAGTTTAAACGGGGGGCCGGGCGAGCAGTACTTC. As protein: CASSLNGGPGEQYF.

J is TRBJ1-4 and V is TRBV6-1; D uncertain. The CDR3 is 15 amino acids. V was pared by 6 bases and J by 12 bases, with 23 bases between. The V gene's germline CDR1 is MNHNS and CDR2 SASEGT. This CDR3 is CASRLDGAPPEELFF. As DNA, the CDR3 is TGTGCCAGCAGGTTGGACGGCGCTCCGCCCGAGGAACTGTTTTTT.

The chain couples TRBV6-6 to TRBJ1-1; possible D gene TRBD1, 6 bases. The V gene's germline CDR1 is MNHNY and CDR2 SVGAGI (reference sequence). V was clipped by 6 bases and J by 4 bases, with 18 bases between them. There are 15 residues in the CDR3. The CDR3 reads CASRRRGGISTEAFF. As DNA, the CDR3 is TGTGCCAGCAGACGGAGGGGGGGAATAAGCACTGAAGCTTTCTTT.

This chain links TRBV7-2 with TRBJ2-5, with D uncertain. The germline V gene encodes CDR1 SGHTA and CDR2 FQGNSA. The CDR3 runs 14 residues. Trimming cost V 1 base and J 1 base, with 7 bases left between them. CDR3 region: CASSLEVAQETQYF. DNA for the CDR3: TGTGCCAGCAGCTTAGAAGTTGCCCAAGAGACCCAGTACTTC.

The chain combines TRBV4-2 with TRBJ2-2; D is perhaps TRBD2 (5 bases). The CDR3 is 15 amino acids. CDR1 and CDR2 (germline): LGHNA, YNFKEQ. V lost 0 bases and J 6 bases, leaving 11 bases between the germline ends. For the CDR3, the DNA is TGTGCCAGCAGCCAAGACTCACTAGTTTCCGGGGAGCTGTTTTTT. Protein: CASSQDSLVSGELFF.

This chain joins TRBV14 and TRBJ1-1; D ambiguous. The V end lost 0 bases, the J end lost 0 bases, and 11 bases lay between the germline ends. Germline V gene lookup returns CDR1 SGHDN and CDR2 FVKESK. This CDR3 has 16 residues. In DNA, the CDR3 is TGTGCCAGCAGCCAAGATCTAGGCAACATGAACACTGAAGCTTTCTTT. Protein sequence: CASSQDLGNMNTEAFF.

V usage is TRBV28 and J usage is TRBJ1-5, with 7 positions matching TRBD1. This CDR3 contains 15 residues. In germline, CDR1 is MDHEN, CDR2 SYDVKM. Trimming removed 4 bases from V and 1 base from J; junction bases left unmatched: 4. CDR3 in amino acids: CASSSRGGSNQPQHF. Written as DNA, the CDR3 is TGTGCCAGCAGTTCCAGGGGGGGGAGCAATCAGCCCCAGCATTTT.

The J gene is TRBJ1-3, the V gene TRBV6-6; D is possibly TRBD1 (6 bases). Per the germline V gene, CDR1 is MNHNY and CDR2 is SVGAGI (reference sequence). Trimming took off 5 bases at V and 4 bases at J, with 15 bases between the two ends. The CDR3 loop spans 15 amino acids. In DNA, the CDR3 is TGTGCCAGCAGTACGCCGACAGGCCCAGGAAACACCATATATTTT. Encoded protein: CASSTPTGPGNTIYF.

The rearrangement uses TRBV6-1 and TRBJ1-1; TRBD1 matches at 9 bases. Looked up from germline, CDR1 is MNHNS and CDR2 is SASEGT. The CDR3 contains 15 residues. V trimming: 3 bases; J trimming: 7 bases; junction bases outside the gene matches: 9. The CDR3 protein is CASSDLSTGGFEAFF. CDR3 bases: TGTGCCAGCAGTGATTTATCGACAGGGGGGTTTGAAGCTTTCTTT.

The chain uses TRBV18 and TRBJ1-2; 8 nucleotides agree with TRBD1. Losses at the gene ends were 5 bases for V and 4 bases for J; bases not matched to a gene: 6. Germline V gives CDR1 KGHSH, CDR2 LQKENI. The CDR3 extends over 14 amino acids. CDR3 amino acids: CASSATGGGYGYTF. DNA for the CDR3: TGTGCCAGCTCAGCTACAGGGGGAGGCTATGGCTACACCTTC.

The chain combines TRBV7-2 with TRBJ2-1, with TRBD2 matching over 10 bases. V lost 5 bases and J lost 10; bases outside the gene matches: 11. CDR1 and CDR2 from the germline V gene are SGHTA and FQGNSA. The CDR3 runs to 15 residues. CDR3 sequence (DNA): TGTGCCAGCAGCCCTCAAGGAGCGGGAGGGCGGGAGCAGTTCTTC. Translating gives CASSPQGAGGREQFF.

The rearrangement joins TRBV15 to TRBJ1-5; TRBD1 matches at 7 bases. V dropped 0 bases and J dropped 8; count of bases not matched to a gene: 7. The V gene's germline CDR1 is LNHNV and CDR2 YYDKDF (reference sequence). This CDR3 is built from 15 residues. Here the CDR3 DNA reads TGTGCCACCAGCAGAGATCGGGACAGTGGAGAGCCCCAGCATTTT. Its translation: CATSRDRDSGEPQHF. Combining the CDR3 with reference TRBV15 and TRBJ1-5 gives the whole variable domain DAMVIQNPRYQVTQFGKPVTLSCSQTLNHNVMYWYQQKSSQAPKLLFHYYDKDFNNEADTPDNFQSRRPNTSFCFLDIRSPGLGDTAMYLCATSRDRDSGEPQHFGDGTRLSIL.

The rearrangement links TRBV11-2 to TRBJ2-1; D gene unclear. In germline, CDR1 is SGHAT, CDR2 FQNNGV. The CDR3 contains 12 residues. The ends were cut back, 8 bases at V and 7 bases at J, with 12 bases in the middle. CDR3 sequence (DNA): TGTGCCAGCGAGCTTCGAAGGAATGAGCAGTTCTTC. This sequence encodes CASELRRNEQFF.

V is TRBV14 and J is TRBJ1-1, with D possibly being TRBD1 (5 bases). The CDR3 sequence is 15 residues long. V lost 3 bases and J 1 base, leaving 12 bases between the germline ends. In germline, CDR1 is SGHDN, CDR2 FVKESK. CDR3 sequence reads: CASSHYRDSNTEAFF. The CDR3 DNA follows: TGTGCCAGCAGCCACTATAGGGACTCGAACACTGAAGCTTTCTTT. Together with reference TRBV14 and TRBJ1-1, the CDR3 gives the full variable domain: EAGVTQFPSHSVIEKGQTVTLRCDPISGHDNLYWYRRVMGKEIKFLLHFVKESKQDESGMPNNRFLAERTGGTYSTLKVQPAELEDSGVYFCASSHYRDSNTEAFFGQGTRLTVV.

This rearrangement joins TRBV14 to TRBJ2-7; D remains unclear. CDR1 is SGHDN and CDR2 is FVKESK in the germline V gene. This CDR3 contains 15 residues. V was shortened by 4 bases and J by 0 bases, with 13 bases between the two germline ends. The CDR3 DNA is TGTGCCAGCAGCCCCCTTCTGATGAGCTCCTACGAGCAGTACTTC. Residues: CASSPLLMSSYEQYF.

This chain joins TRBV28 and TRBJ2-7; tentatively, D is TRBD1 or TRBD2 (5 bases each). In germline, CDR1 is MDHEN, CDR2 SYDVKM. The CDR3 runs to 14 residues. V was trimmed by 7 bases and J by 1 base, leaving 14 bases between them. CDR3 residues: CASILGTASYEQYF. DNA of the CDR3: TGTGCCAGCATACTAGGGACCGCGTCCTACGAGCAGTACTTC.

V and J are TRBV5-1 and TRBJ2-1; 10 positions match TRBD2. The germline gives CDR1 SGHRS, CDR2 YFSETQ. The CDR3 extends over 16 amino acids. V shed 3 bases and J 4 bases; nucleotides not matched to a gene: 7. In DNA, the CDR3 is TGCGCCAGCAGCTCAGGACTAGCGGTCGAATACAATGAGCAGTTCTTC. Residues: CASSSGLAVEYNEQFF.

The rearrangement joins TRBV30 to TRBJ1-2; a possible D gene is TRBD1 (6 bases). Trimming pared 4 bases from V and 4 bases from J, leaving 16 bases between. The CDR3 loop spans 14 amino acids. Germline CDR1 reads GTSNPN; CDR2 reads SVGIG (reference sequence). The DNA for the CDR3 is TGTGCCTGGACCAGACAGGTGGGCTCCTATGGCTACACCTTC. This translates into CAWTRQVGSYGYTF. The whole variable domain, remainder taken from reference TRBV30 and TRBJ1-2, is SQTIHQWPATLVQPVGSPLSLECTVEGTSNPNLYWYRQAAGRGLQLLFYSVGIGQISSEVPQNLSASRPQDRQFILSSKKLLLSDSGFYLCAWTRQVGSYGYTFGSGTRLTVV.

CDR3 loop: CSVRHLAGENNEQFF. The CDR3 DNA reads as TGCAGCGTTAGACACTTAGCGGGAGAAAACAATGAGCAGTTCTTC. The chain uses TRBV29-1 and TRBJ2-1; TRBD2 matches at 9 bases. CDR1 and CDR2 (germline): SQVTM, ANQGSEA. The CDR3 runs to 15 residues. J was trimmed by 5 bases and V by 5 bases; bases with no gene match: 10.

This chain uses TRBV5-1 with TRBJ1-1, with 7 bases identical to TRBD1. In germline, CDR1 is SGHRS, CDR2 YFSETQ. The CDR3 has 17 amino acids. V shed 0 bases, J shed 7 bases, and the junction held 15 bases outside the gene matches. The CDR3 spells CASSLVLNRAAGGEAFF. In DNA, the CDR3 is TGCGCCAGCAGCTTGGTCCTAAACCGGGCAGCAGGGGGTGAAGCTTTCTTT. The complete variable domain, with remaining parts taken from reference TRBV5-1 and TRBJ1-1, reads KAGVTQTPRYLIKTRGQQVTLSCSPISGHRSVSWYQQTPGQGLQFLFEYFSETQRNKGNFPGRFSGRQFSNSRSEMNVSTLELGDSALYLCASSLVLNRAAGGEAFFGQGTRLTVV.

The rearrangement links TRBV9 to TRBJ1-1, with D maybe TRBD1 (6 bases). The CDR3 sequence is 13 residues long. Germline CDR1 reads SGDLS; CDR2 reads YYNGEE. V gave up 0 bases and J gave up 6 bases, with 9 bases separating them. The CDR3 nucleotides are TGTGCCAGCAGCGTAGGGACAGAGCCTGAAGCTTTCTTT. It is translated as CASSVGTEPEAFF.

This chain joins TRBV10-3 and TRBJ2-3; D gene uncertain. Between the trimmed V and J ends, which lost 11 bases and 3 bases, there was a span of 12 bases. The CDR3 sequence is 12 residues long. The germline CDR1 and CDR2 sequences are ENHRY and SYGVKD. CDR3 DNA: TGTGCCCACGCCAGACAAACAGATACGCAGTATTTT. Protein product: CAHARQTDTQYF.

This chain links TRBV5-1 with TRBJ2-6; D is ambiguous. The V and J ends lost 3 bases and 0 bases respectively, with 10 bases between them. Germline CDR1 and CDR2: SGHRS and YFSETQ. The CDR3 spans 16 residues. The CDR3 is CASSSHQISGANVLTF. CDR3 DNA: TGCGCCAGCAGCTCCCATCAGATCTCTGGGGCCAACGTCCTGACTTTC. The complete variable domain, with remaining parts taken from reference TRBV5-1 and TRBJ2-6, reads KAGVTQTPRYLIKTRGQQVTLSCSPISGHRSVSWYQQTPGQGLQFLFEYFSETQRNKGNFPGRFSGRQFSNSRSEMNVSTLELGDSALYLCASSSHQISGANVLTFGAGSRLTVL.

V is TRBV18 and J is TRBJ1-1, with D unclear. V lost 6 bases and J lost 6, with 14 bases in between. The CDR3 consists of 13 residues. CDR1 and CDR2 from the germline V gene are KGHSH and LQKENI. Here the CDR3 DNA reads TGTGCCAGCTCCCCCCTCGAGGTCGCTGAAGCTTTCTTT. Translation: CASSPLEVAEAFF.

The chain employs TRBV5-1 and TRBJ2-7, with 8 bases identical to TRBD2. Unmatched junction bases numbered 9, after V lost 0 bases and J lost 7 bases. Germline lookup yields CDR1 SGHRS and CDR2 YFSETQ. The CDR3 runs to 15 residues. The CDR3 DNA sequence: TGCGCCAGCAGCTTGGAATTAGCGGGGTCCGGTGAGCAGTACTTC. It translates to CASSLELAGSGEQYF.

This clone was observed a handful of times. This sequence joins TRBV7-9 and TRBJ2-3, with 9 bases lining up with TRBD1. The CDR3 extends over 14 amino acids. CDR1 is SEHNR, CDR2 FQNEAQ, per germline (reference sequence). With 6 bases clipped from V and 4 bases from J, the junction kept 5 bases outside the gene matches. The CDR3 here is CASRVWTGADTQYF. CDR3 bases: TGTGCCAGCAGAGTTTGGACAGGGGCAGATACGCAGTATTTT. Based on the CDR3 plus reference TRBV7-9 and TRBJ2-3, the full variable domain is DTGVSQNPRHKITKRGQNVTFRCDPISEHNRLYWYRQTLGQGPEFLTYFQNEAQLEKSRLLSDRFSAERPKGSFSTLEIQRTEQGDSAMYLCASRVWTGADTQYFGPGTRLTVL.

The chain is built from TRBV10-1 and TRBJ1-4, with 7 bases matching TRBD1. V shed 5 bases and J 0 bases; nucleotides not matched to a gene: 12. The CDR3 contains 18 residues. Germline CDR1 is WNHNN and CDR2 is SYGVQD (reference sequence). Written as DNA, the CDR3 is TGCGCCAGCAGTTGGGACAGTCCGACCTCAGCAACTAATGAAAAACTGTTTTTT. Translation gives CASSWDSPTSATNEKLFF.

The chain joins TRBV28 to TRBJ2-5, with 7 bases aligning to TRBD2. This CDR3 is built from 15 residues. The germline gives CDR1 MDHEN, CDR2 SYDVKM. V lost 11 bases and J lost 5; bases outside the gene matches: 17. The CDR3 coding sequence is TGTGCCGTCAATCGGCTGGCGGGAGTACGGGAGACCCAGTACTTC. It specifies CAVNRLAGVRETQYF. Drawing the rest from reference TRBV28 and TRBJ2-5, the complete variable domain is DVKVTQSSRYLVKRTGEKVFLECVQDMDHENMFWYRQDPGLGLRLIYFSYDVKMKEKGDIPEGYSVSREKKERFSLILESASTNQTSMYLCAVNRLAGVRETQYFGPGTRLLVL.